The clone carrying this TCR beta chain was detected only a few times. This sample was taken from a study of T cell responses to AZD1222 COVID-19 vaccine. Assay used: immunoSEQ multiplex PCR; TCRdb lists only in-frame clones, some missing. The sample records about 140,000 clones, 90% to 95% being singletons. The germline CDR1 and CDR2 sequences are MDHEN and SYDVKM. The CDR3 extends over 15 amino acids. Losses at the gene ends were 6 bases for V and 8 bases for J; bases not matched to a gene: 13. This receptor was identified in an adult in good health. The V and J genes are TRBV28 and TRBJ2-1; 7 positions agree with TRBD2. Material: peripheral blood, obtained on day 0 of MenACWY control vaccination. Here the CDR3 DNA reads TGTGCCAGCAGGTCGACTAGCCGGGATTGGGATGAGCAGTTCTTC. Protein product: CASRSTSRDWDEQFF.